Listed here are 12 T cell receptor beta chains from one sample, sequenced in a study of blood T cell repertoires in COVID-19. Profiling relied on immunoSEQ multiplex PCR, and the TCRdb table lists in-frame clones only, not all of them. The table has 60,000 to 75,000 clones, more than 80% seen once. The sample taken for sequencing was peripheral blood. Every receptor here comes from a young man with acute or convalescent COVID-19.

The genes are TRBV9 and TRBJ1-6, with D perhaps matching TRBD1 (5 bases). V lost 2 bases, J lost 10 bases, and 13 bases lay in between. Germline V lookup: CDR1 SGDLS, CDR2 YYNGEE. The CDR3 sequence is 14 residues long. CDR3 region: CASSVMVGGSPLHF. The CDR3 nucleotides are TGTGCCAGCAGCGTGATGGTGGGGGGGTCACCCCTCCACTTT.

The genes are TRBV19 and TRBJ2-1; no clear D gene. With 8 bases removed from V and 4 bases from J, the gap between germline ends came to 12 bases. The germline gives CDR1 LNHDA, CDR2 SQIVND (reference sequence). CDR3 length: 13 residues. In nucleotides, the CDR3 is TGTGCCAGTGGGCTGAATGGGTACAATGAGCAGTTCTTC. Translated: CASGLNGYNEQFF.

This rearrangement joins TRBV13 to TRBJ1-6, with D tentatively TRBD1 (6 bases). V lost 0 bases, J lost 0 bases, and 15 bases lay in between. Looked up from germline, CDR1 is PRHDT and CDR2 is FYEKMQ (reference sequence). The length of the CDR3 is 19 residues. This CDR3 is CASSLGGGRGSSYNSPLHF. The CDR3 nucleotides are TGTGCCAGCAGCTTAGGGGGGGGGCGAGGATCCTCCTATAATTCACCCCTCCACTTT.

The chain has TRBV6-2 or TRBV6-3 and TRBJ1-5; a weak D match, TRBD1 (5 bases). The CDR3 consists of 15 residues. The germline V gene has CDR1 MNHEY and CDR2 SVGEGT. Trimming stripped 5 bases from V and 9 bases from J, with 20 bases between. This CDR3 is CASSTRQSATGPQHF. Written as DNA, the CDR3 is TGTGCCAGCAGTACCCGACAGAGCGCTACAGGGCCCCAGCATTTT.

The genes are TRBV10-3 and TRBJ2-5; possible D gene TRBD2, 6 bases. Trimming pared 2 bases from V and 3 bases from J, leaving 13 bases between. The CDR3 runs 15 residues. The germline V gene encodes CDR1 ENHRY and CDR2 SYGVKD. CDR3 nucleotides: TGTGCCATCAGTGAGGTTGGGACTTTTAAAGAGACCCAGTACTTC. It yields the protein CAISEVGTFKETQYF.

This chain joins TRBV9 and TRBJ2-1; 8 nucleotides agree with TRBD1. The CDR3 consists of 17 residues. The germline CDR1 and CDR2 sequences are SGDLS and YYNGEE. Trimming at V came to 4 bases and at J to 4 bases, leaving 13 bases not matched to a gene. As DNA, the CDR3 is TGTGCCAGCAGCTCCCTTTCCGGGACAGGTTATTACAATGAGCAGTTCTTC. Encoded protein: CASSSLSGTGYYNEQFF. The full variable domain, rest sourced from reference TRBV9 and TRBJ2-1, is DSGVTQTPKHLITATGQRVTLRCSPRSGDLSVYWYQQSLDQGLQFLIQYYNGEERAKGNILERFSAQQFPDLHSELNLSSLELGDSALYFCASSSLSGTGYYNEQFFGPGTRLTVL.

This chain uses TRBV19 with TRBJ1-5; 10 bases are a match to TRBD1. The trim removed 5 bases at V and 5 bases at J, leaving 9 bases unmatched. The CDR3 runs to 16 residues. Germline assignment: CDR1 LNHDA and CDR2 SQIVND (reference sequence). CDR3 residues: CASSLATGGSYQPQHF. The CDR3, as DNA: TGTGCCAGTAGTCTTGCGACAGGGGGCAGTTATCAGCCCCAGCATTTT.

The chain employs TRBV5-4 and TRBJ1-2; D is perhaps TRBD1 (6 bases). The CDR3 is 16 residues long. V lost 4 bases and J 2 bases, leaving 18 bases between the germline ends. Germline assignment: CDR1 SGHNT and CDR2 YYREEE (reference sequence). The CDR3 loop reads CASSLSPGTSNYGYTF. The CDR3 DNA sequence: TGTGCCAGCAGCCTGAGCCCGGGGACATCCAACTATGGCTACACCTTC.

The count of this clone is one. The rearrangement links TRBV19 to TRBJ2-7; D is possibly TRBD2 (6 bases). V was trimmed by 3 bases and J by 3 bases, leaving 12 bases between them. CDR1 is LNHDA, CDR2 SQIVND, per germline (reference sequence). This CDR3 is 14 amino acids long. The CDR3 here is CASSMGGSYYEQYF. The CDR3 nucleotides read TGTGCCAGTAGTATGGGGGGTTCCTACTACGAGCAGTACTTC.

Points on this clone: Within the sample, other DNA sequences also encode this same CDR3. The genes are TRBV10-2 and TRBJ1-1; 10 bases agree with TRBD1. Losses at the gene ends were 6 bases for V and 0 bases for J; bases not matched to a gene: 1. Germline values: CDR1 WSHSY, CDR2 SAAADI. The CDR3 covers 14 residues. CDR3 in DNA: TGCGCCAGCAGGGGACAGGGGATGAACACTGAAGCTTTCTTT. Protein: CASRGQGMNTEAFF.

This clone was seen just once. The genes are TRBV3-1 (or the pseudogene TRBV3-2) and TRBJ1-4; 8 bases are shared with TRBD1. The V segment lost 4 bases and the J segment 4 bases; nucleotides outside the gene matches: 8. CDR1 is LGHDT and CDR2 is YNNKEL in the germline V gene (reference sequence). This CDR3 comprises 16 residues. This CDR3 reads CASSPTGGTSNEKLFF. The CDR3 region has the DNA TGTGCCAGCAGCCCCACAGGGGGGACAAGTAATGAAAAACTGTTTTTT.

The chain links TRBV5-1 to TRBJ2-1, with a weak D call TRBD2 (6 bases). The V gene lost 0 bases and the J gene lost 5 bases, with 12 bases spanning the gap. The CDR3 loop spans 15 amino acids. Per germline, CDR1 SGHRS and CDR2 YFSETQ. The DNA for the CDR3 is TGCGCCAGCAGCTTGGGAGGGGCGGGAAACAATGAGCAGTTCTTC. Translated, it gives CASSLGGAGNNEQFF.